This TCR beta chain came from a study of CD8+CD57+ T cells in acquired aplastic anemia. About the research overall: Roughly 3.2 ug was the average amount of DNA from sorted CD4+ and CD8+ cells.

The template for TCR beta VDJ and CDR3 sequence profiling was genomic DNA. MiXCR, run by TCRdb on the reads, gives a single entry per CDR3 protein. Here the sample spans roughly 200,000 distinct CDR3 sequences, approximately 60% being singletons. From germline, CDR1 is SGDLS and CDR2 YYNGEE. This CDR3 has 13 amino acids. Trimming shortened V by 0 bases and J by 9 bases, and 7 bases separated the two germline ends. The chain employs TRBV9 and TRBJ1-6, with D hard to call. Sequencing used sorted CD4+, CD8+, or CD8+CD57+ T cells (not recorded which) from PBMCs. The source of this sequence is a human donor in good health. Written as DNA, the CDR3 is TGTGCCAGCAGCGTAGGCGGCGGTTCACCCCTCCACTTT. It encodes CASSVGGGSPLHF.